Sequencing of this TCR beta chain was carried out in a study of T cells in Graves' hyperthyroidism and ophthalmopathy. Trimming pared 9 bases from V and 1 base from J, leaving 12 bases between. The CDR3 has 13 amino acids. Germline loops: CDR1 SGHRS, CDR2 YFSETQ. Amplification of TCR beta CDR3 regions used RNA as the template. An initial round of RT-PCR targeting the TCR CDR3 relied on the HTBI primer set. TCRdb reprocessed the multiplex PCR reads with MiXCR, giving one entry per CDR3 protein. The data show more than 300,000 distinct CDR3 sequences, with less than 20% seen just once and around 40% held by the top ten. This clonotype came up many times. Lactation, pregnancy, other autoimmune disease or uncontrolled infection led to exclusion of patients.

The sequence was obtained from a man between 18 and 29 years old with Graves' ophthalmopathy. Sequencing used blood. The chain links TRBV5-1 to TRBJ2-3; D is perhaps TRBD2 (7 bases). CDR3 region: CATRGGGTDTQYF. The DNA for the CDR3 is TGCGCCACGCGAGGGGGGGGCACAGATACGCAGTATTTT.